A single T cell receptor (beta chain) is shown here with its context. Its matching antigen is unknown. The TCRbeta library was prepared with unique molecular identifiers. TCRdb passed the PCR reads through MiXCR, listing each CDR3 protein once. The data show about 300,000 distinct CDR3 sequences, 6.5% to 9% seen once. This record comes from a study of T-cell reconstitution after alpha-beta-depleted transplantation in children. Regarding the study as a whole: There were reportedly several hundred expanded graft clones from which alpha-beta T cells came about two months after transplant. Diversity and T-cell counts at one year after transplant derived mostly from new T cells. Diversity of TCRbeta at day 60 was high in some patients, arising from surviving recipient T cells and thymic progenitors.

Looked up from germline, CDR1 is LGHDT and CDR2 is YNNKEL (reference sequence). V was clipped by 4 bases and J by 4 bases, with 12 bases between them. The length of the CDR3 is 14 residues. The sequencing here drew on peripheral blood, taken 360 days after TCRalphabeta/CD19-depleted stem cell transplant. This receptor was obtained from a female patient between 2 and 15 years old who had a stem cell transplant for Fanconi anemia, so the T cells may come from the graft donor. The chain recombines TRBV3-1 with TRBJ2-3; D is possibly TRBD2 (5 bases). The CDR3 region is CASSPTGAADTQYF. In DNA form, the CDR3 reads TGTGCCAGCAGCCCTACCGGAGCGGCAGATACGCAGTATTTT.